These 25 T cell receptor beta chains share one sample of origin, sequenced in a study of T-cell memory formation after mild COVID-19. From the 5' RACE reads, TCRdb called clonotypes with MiXCR, one entry per CDR3 protein. The sample has 400,000 to 500,000 distinct CDR3 sequences; about 20% are singletons. The material sequenced was PBMCs or a T cell subset sorted from them (not recorded which). The origin of the receptors is an adult woman who had mild COVID-19 (a few samples of this study predate the infection). Cell type and time point are not known.

This chain connects TRBV9 to TRBJ1-6; D may be TRBD1 (6 bases). CDR1 SGDLS and CDR2 YYNGEE come from the germline V gene. The V and J ends lost 4 bases and 6 bases respectively, with 14 bases between them. CDR3 size: 15 residues. CDR3 amino acids: CASSTLTGGNSPLHF. The CDR3, as DNA: TGTGCCAGCAGCACCCTGACAGGAGGTAATTCACCCCTCCACTTT.

This clonotype occurred many times. This chain joins TRBV18 and TRBJ2-7, with TRBD2 identical over 10 bases. J was trimmed by 0 bases and V by 3 bases; bases with no gene match: 2. The V gene's germline CDR1 is KGHSH and CDR2 LQKENI. This CDR3 spans 15 amino acids. In nucleotides, the CDR3 is TGTGCCAGCTCACCGGCTAGCGGGAGCTCCTACGAGCAGTACTTC. Translation gives CASSPASGSSYEQYF.

This clonotype was detected a few times. V gene TRBV18 combines with J gene TRBJ2-1, with 7 bases fitting TRBD2. The CDR3 covers 18 residues. Trimming at V came to 4 bases and at J to 2 bases, leaving 14 bases not matched to a gene. Germline values: CDR1 KGHSH, CDR2 LQKENI. CDR3: CASSLPLGGGGTYNEQFF. The CDR3 DNA reads as TGTGCCAGCTCACTACCTCTGGGGGGGGGAGGCACCTACAATGAGCAGTTCTTC.

The chain employs TRBV20-1 and TRBJ2-2; D gene unclear. Germline CDR1 reads DFQATT; CDR2 reads SNEGSKA (reference sequence). The CDR3 is 14 residues long. V lost 0 bases, J lost 5 bases, and 10 bases lay in between. The CDR3 bases are TGCAGTGCTAGAGATCATAGAGAGACCGGGGAGCTGTTTTTT. Its protein product is CSARDHRETGELFF.

Only a few counts were recorded for this clonotype. The chain combines TRBV5-1 with TRBJ1-1; the D is unclear. CDR1 and CDR2 (germline): SGHRS, YFSETQ. CDR3 size: 14 residues. The germline V and J ends were trimmed by 4 bases and 6 bases, with 16 bases remaining between them. CDR3 DNA sequence: TGCGCCAGCAGCGCCGCCGGATTGTTCGCTGAAGCTTTCTTT. Its translation: CASSAAGLFAEAFF. The full variable domain, with the rest looked up from reference TRBV5-1 and TRBJ1-1, is KAGVTQTPRYLIKTRGQQVTLSCSPISGHRSVSWYQQTPGQGLQFLFEYFSETQRNKGNFPGRFSGRQFSNSRSEMNVSTLELGDSALYLCASSAAGLFAEAFFGQGTRLTVV.

The gene calls are TRBV13 and TRBJ2-3; D call uncertain. V was clipped by 5 bases and J by 8 bases, with 14 bases between them. Germline CDR1 reads PRHDT; CDR2 reads FYEKMQ (reference sequence). This CDR3 contains 13 residues. CDR3 residues: CASSRRPDGTQYF. The DNA for the CDR3 is TGTGCCAGCAGCCGACGCCCCGACGGTACGCAGTATTTT.

This clonotype was recorded at least ten times. The CDR3 DNA is TGCGCCAGCAGCCAAGAAGGGAGGACTAGCGGGAGTTTCCGCGGAGATACGCAGTATTTT. This codes for CASSQEGRTSGSFRGDTQYF. This chain links TRBV4-1 with TRBJ2-3; 13 bases align to TRBD2. With V trimmed by 0 bases and J by 5 bases, 14 bases remained unmatched. The CDR3 totals 20 residues. Germline values: CDR1 MGHRA, CDR2 YSYEKL.

The V gene is TRBV24-1, the J gene TRBJ2-1; 12 bases are shared with TRBD1. CDR3 length: 14 residues. Trimming took 9 bases from V and 9 from J; bases not matched to a gene: 8. Germline lookup yields CDR1 KGHDR and CDR2 SFDVKD. DNA of the CDR3: TGTGCCACCGGGGGACAGGGGGCGCGGGGTGAGCAGTTCTTC. Encoded protein: CATGGQGARGEQFF.

The V gene is TRBV28, the J gene TRBJ2-1, with D perhaps matching TRBD1 (7 bases). V lost 8 bases and J lost 4, with 24 bases in between. Per germline, CDR1 MDHEN and CDR2 SYDVKM. CDR3 length: 17 residues. The CDR3 DNA reads as TGTGCCAGCCAACCTCTTGACAGGGAGGAGGGTTACAATGAGCAGTTCTTC. This codes for CASQPLDREEGYNEQFF. Full variable domain (outside the CDR3, taken from reference TRBV28 and TRBJ2-1): DVKVTQSSRYLVKRTGEKVFLECVQDMDHENMFWYRQDPGLGLRLIYFSYDVKMKEKGDIPEGYSVSREKKERFSLILESASTNQTSMYLCASQPLDREEGYNEQFFGPGTRLTVL.

The J gene is TRBJ2-3, the V gene TRBV4-1; D unclear. V shed 0 bases and J shed 2 bases, with 6 bases lying between them. Germline assignment: CDR1 MGHRA and CDR2 YSYEKL. This CDR3 spans 14 amino acids. The CDR3 nucleotides are TGCGCCAGCAGCCAAGAACGGCTCACAGATACGCAGTATTTT. It specifies CASSQERLTDTQYF.

This clonotype was counted only a few times. The chain has TRBV7-9 and TRBJ2-7, with 9 bases fitting TRBD1. CDR1 is SEHNR, CDR2 FQNEAQ, per germline (reference sequence). J lost 2 bases, V lost 8 bases, and 1 base had no gene match. This CDR3 is 12 amino acids long. For the CDR3, the DNA is TGTGCCAGCCGGACAGGGGCCTACGAGCAGTACTTC. Translating it yields CASRTGAYEQYF.

This clonotype was detected only a few times. The rearrangement joins TRBV9 to TRBJ2-1, with a tentative D call TRBD2 (5 bases). The CDR3 has 13 residues. In germline, CDR1 is SGDLS, CDR2 YYNGEE. Trimming took off 2 bases at V and 10 bases at J, with 13 bases between the two ends. CDR3 region: CASSVERIAEQFF. Here the CDR3 DNA reads TGTGCCAGCAGCGTCGAGAGAATAGCGGAGCAGTTCTTC. Complete variable domain (other parts from reference TRBV9 and TRBJ2-1): DSGVTQTPKHLITATGQRVTLRCSPRSGDLSVYWYQQSLDQGLQFLIQYYNGEERAKGNILERFSAQQFPDLHSELNLSSLELGDSALYFCASSVERIAEQFFGPGTRLTVL.

The rearrangement joins TRBV3-1 to TRBJ2-7; 9 positions match TRBD2. This CDR3 has 16 residues. CDR1 and CDR2 from the germline V gene are LGHDT and YNNKEL (reference sequence). The junction had 12 bases not matched to a gene; V was cut back by 0 bases and J by 9 bases. CDR3 loop: CASSQETLAGSLAQYF. The DNA for the CDR3 is TGTGCCAGCAGCCAAGAAACGCTAGCGGGGTCCCTTGCGCAGTACTTC.

The chain employs TRBV14 and TRBJ2-3; 7 positions agree with TRBD2. The CDR3 extends over 17 amino acids. The V gene end was trimmed by 6 bases and the J gene end by 3 bases; junction bases not matched to a gene: 15. The germline V gene has CDR1 SGHDN and CDR2 FVKESK. The CDR3 region is CASSQRGGTGRTDTQYF. CDR3 coding DNA: TGTGCCAGCAGTCAGAGAGGAGGGACCGGGAGGACAGATACGCAGTATTTT.

The V and J genes are TRBV7-9 and TRBJ2-7; the match to TRBD2 covers 15 bases. Looked up from germline, CDR1 is SEHNR and CDR2 is FQNEAQ (reference sequence). The CDR3 contains 17 residues. V lost 5 bases and J lost 1; bases outside the gene matches: 6. CDR3 sequence: CASSNGTSGRKSYEQYF. Written as DNA, the CDR3 is TGTGCCAGCAGCAACGGGACTAGCGGGAGGAAATCCTACGAGCAGTACTTC.

This clonotype was observed a handful of times. The V call is TRBV18, the J call TRBJ2-7; 8 bases agree with TRBD1. Looked up from germline, CDR1 is KGHSH and CDR2 is LQKENI. The CDR3 is 14 amino acids. V lost 5 bases and J lost 3; bases outside the gene matches: 6. Written as DNA, the CDR3 is TGTGCCAGCTCATTCCGACAGGGGATCTACGAGCAGTACTTC. Translating gives CASSFRQGIYEQYF.

This clonotype appeared a few times. The V and J genes are TRBV7-3 and TRBJ2-1; TRBD2 aligns across 7 bases. CDR1 and CDR2 from the germline V gene are SGHTA and FQGTGA. The CDR3 contains 12 residues. V was pared by 6 bases and J by 9 bases, with 5 bases of the junction left unmatched. This chain's CDR3 is CASSFREGEQFF. The DNA for the CDR3 is TGTGCCAGCAGTTTCAGGGAGGGTGAGCAGTTCTTC. Supplemented by reference TRBV7-3 and TRBJ2-1, the full variable domain reads GAGVSQTPSNKVTEKGKYVELRCDPISGHTALYWYRQSLGQGPEFLIYFQGTGAADDSGLPNDRFFAVRPEGSVSTLKIQRTERGDSAVYLCASSFREGEQFFGPGTRLTVL.

The genes are TRBV12-3 or TRBV12-4 and TRBJ2-1; D is perhaps TRBD1 or TRBD2 (5 bases each). V lost 5 bases to trimming and J lost 8 bases, with 22 bases between them. This CDR3 spans 16 amino acids. This CDR3 reads CASSNRTGARVYEQFF. The CDR3 DNA reads TGTGCCAGCAGTAACCGGACCGGGGCGCGGGTGTATGAGCAGTTCTTC.

V usage is TRBV7-3 and J usage is TRBJ2-1, with TRBD1 identical over 8 bases. V lost 5 bases, J lost 5 bases, and 5 bases stayed unmatched. The CDR3 consists of 14 residues. The germline V gene encodes CDR1 SGHTA and CDR2 FQGTGA. The CDR3 loop is CASSPGQVNNEQFF. In DNA, the CDR3 is TGTGCCAGCAGCCCGGGACAGGTGAACAATGAGCAGTTCTTC.

This chain links TRBV6-2 or TRBV6-3 with TRBJ2-1; the D is unclear. Trimming removed 6 bases from V and 10 bases from J, with 10 bases in between. From germline, CDR1 is MNHEY and CDR2 SVGEGT. This CDR3 has 11 residues. The CDR3 DNA follows: TGTGCCAGCAGCCACACTGGGGAGCAGTTCTTC. Amino acids: CASSHTGEQFF.

This clonotype came up a few times. The gene calls are TRBV24-1 and TRBJ2-7; D may be TRBD2 (6 bases). The length of the CDR3 is 13 residues. Germline-derived CDR1 and CDR2 are KGHDR and SFDVKD. Deletions cut 4 bases from V and 7 bases from J, with 13 bases between. The CDR3 DNA reads TGTGCCACCAGTGACGGGACGGCGGGGGAGCAGTACTTC. This translates into CATSDGTAGEQYF.

The V gene is TRBV4-1, the J gene TRBJ1-1; D remains ambiguous. The CDR3 covers 17 residues. The V end lost 1 base, the J end lost 5 bases, and 20 bases lay between the germline ends. In germline, CDR1 is MGHRA, CDR2 YSYEKL. The CDR3 spells CASSQVFSADLRTEAFF. CDR3 bases: TGCGCCAGCAGCCAAGTCTTCTCGGCAGACCTGCGGACTGAAGCTTTCTTT.

V is TRBV27 and J is TRBJ2-2; perhaps TRBD2 as D (5 bases). In germline, CDR1 is MNHEY, CDR2 SMNVEV (reference sequence). The CDR3 runs to 14 residues. The germline V and J ends were trimmed by 0 bases and 5 bases, with 7 bases remaining between them. CDR3 sequence reads: CASSLSRVTGELFF. CDR3 nucleotides: TGTGCCAGCAGTTTATCGAGGGTAACCGGGGAGCTGTTTTTT.

This clonotype came up a few times. This sequence joins TRBV30 and TRBJ2-1; D is ambiguous. Germline CDR1 and CDR2: GTSNPN and SVGIG (reference sequence). The CDR3 length is 14 residues. Between the trimmed V and J ends, which lost 0 bases and 6 bases, there was a span of 12 bases. This CDR3 is CAWSVLQKSNEQFF. DNA of the CDR3: TGTGCCTGGAGTGTACTCCAAAAGAGCAATGAGCAGTTCTTC.

The V call is TRBV5-6, the J call TRBJ2-6, with D possibly TRBD2 on 6 matching bases. V shed 3 bases and J shed 2 bases, with 9 bases lying between them. The germline V gene has CDR1 SGHDT and CDR2 YYEEEE. The CDR3 runs 15 residues. CDR3 region: CASSWAGTGANVLTF. The CDR3 DNA reads as TGTGCCAGCAGCTGGGCGGGGACTGGGGCCAACGTCCTGACTTTC.